These 17 T cell receptor beta chains originate from one sample sequenced in a study of cytomegalovirus exposure and HLA in healthy donors. PCR amplification relied on 60 Vbeta primers (plus 13 Jbeta primers). Produced via immunoSEQ multiplex PCR; TCRdb's table is partial and in-frame only. The repertoire consists of around 94,000 clones, with about 60% occurring once and the leading ten covering 4.8%. The sequenced material came from PBMCs. The receptors stem from a human donor in good health.

This clone appeared once. The V call is TRBV19, the J call TRBJ2-3, with TRBD1 as a possible D gene (5 bases). The germline V gene encodes CDR1 LNHDA and CDR2 SQIVND (reference sequence). V was shortened by 6 bases and J by 0 bases, with 19 bases between the two germline ends. The CDR3 is 17 amino acids. Written as DNA, the CDR3 is TGTGCCAGTAGCCAGGTTGTGGACACTGCTAGCACAGATACGCAGTATTTT. The encoded protein is CASSQVVDTASTDTQYF.

CDR3 amino acids: CASSWTGPSPIEQYF. As DNA, the CDR3 is TGTGCCAGCAGCTGGACAGGGCCCAGTCCTATCGAGCAGTACTTC. This chain links TRBV7-2 with TRBJ2-7, with 8 bases lining up with TRBD1. Germline CDR1 and CDR2: SGHTA and FQGNSA. Losses at the gene ends were 4 bases for V and 6 bases for J; bases not matched to a gene: 11. The CDR3 is 15 residues long.

The rearrangement joins TRBV5-5 to TRBJ2-7, with 8 bases identical to TRBD1. The CDR3 runs to 15 residues. V was pared by 4 bases and J by 7 bases, with 13 bases of the junction left unmatched. Per the germline V gene, CDR1 is SGHKS and CDR2 is YYEKEE (reference sequence). CDR3 amino acids: CASSPGADRAREQYF. The CDR3 DNA sequence: TGTGCCAGCAGCCCCGGGGCGGACAGGGCACGTGAGCAGTACTTC.

This chain joins TRBV27 and TRBJ2-7, with D perhaps TRBD2 (5 bases). The CDR3 sequence is 15 residues long. Trimming removed 6 bases from V and 4 bases from J, with 19 bases in between. Per germline, CDR1 MNHEY and CDR2 SMNVEV (reference sequence). The CDR3 sequence: CASRESPADYYEQYF. As DNA, the CDR3 is TGTGCCAGCAGGGAGTCCCCAGCGGATTATTACGAGCAGTACTTC.

The CDR3 here is CASSLEQSEAFF. CDR3 sequence (DNA): TGCGCCAGCAGCTTGGAACAGTCTGAAGCTTTCTTT. The V call is TRBV5-1, the J call TRBJ1-1; no clear D gene. CDR3 size: 12 residues. Per the germline V gene, CDR1 is SGHRS and CDR2 is YFSETQ. V was pared by 0 bases and J by 6 bases, with 6 bases between.

The V gene is TRBV15, the J gene TRBJ2-2; TRBD1 might be the D (5 bases). The germline gives CDR1 LNHNV, CDR2 YYDKDF (reference sequence). The V end lost 6 bases, the J end lost 1 base, and 9 bases lay between the germline ends. CDR3 size: 14 residues. CDR3 sequence: CATRVGQNTGELFF. In DNA, the CDR3 is TGTGCCACCAGAGTAGGACAGAACACCGGGGAGCTGTTTTTT.

The rearrangement links TRBV5-1 to TRBJ2-7; TRBD2 matches 10 bases. This CDR3 region has 17 residues. The J segment lost 5 bases and the V segment lost 4 bases, leaving 15 bases of the junction unmatched. The germline V gene encodes CDR1 SGHRS and CDR2 YFSETQ. The chain's CDR3 is CASSGGSTAGGRNEQYF. DNA for the CDR3: TGCGCCAGCAGCGGGGGAAGCACAGCGGGAGGGAGAAACGAGCAGTACTTC.

This sequence joins TRBV4-1 and TRBJ2-3; D remains ambiguous. Trimming removed 1 base from V and 2 bases from J, with 7 bases in between. CDR1 is MGHRA, CDR2 YSYEKL, per germline. This CDR3 spans 14 amino acids. This CDR3 reads CASSQAVVTDTQYF. The CDR3 nucleotides are TGCGCCAGCAGCCAAGCGGTTGTCACAGATACGCAGTATTTT.

This chain connects TRBV6-5 to TRBJ2-3, with 9 bases matching TRBD2. CDR1 and CDR2 from the germline V gene are MNHEY and SVGAGI. V shed 6 bases, J shed 1 base, and the junction held 5 bases outside the gene matches. This CDR3 region has 15 residues. CDR3 coding DNA: TGTGCCAGCAGCTTTGGCGGGAGGGGCACAGATACGCAGTATTTT. It specifies CASSFGGRGTDTQYF.

As to this clone: At one end the junction does not follow the germline gene, possibly because of a read error. The genes are TRBV10-3 and TRBJ2-7; D ambiguous. CDR3 length: 16 residues. Germline V gene sequence: CDR1 ENHRY, CDR2 SYGVKD. CDR3 nucleotide sequence: TGTGCCATCAGGGATGACTCAGCAGTATCATCCTACGAGCAGTGCTTC. As protein: CAIRDDSAVSSYEQCF.

The rearrangement joins TRBV28 to TRBJ2-5, with D perhaps matching TRBD1 (6 bases). V gave up 6 bases and J gave up 1 base, with 15 bases separating them. Per the germline V gene, CDR1 is MDHEN and CDR2 is SYDVKM. CDR3 length: 15 residues. The CDR3, as DNA: TGTGCCAGCAGCCCGAGAGGACAGACCCAAGAGACCCAGTACTTC. Residues: CASSPRGQTQETQYF.

The V call is TRBV6-5, the J call TRBJ1-5; TRBD1 aligns across 10 bases. The CDR3 is 15 residues long. Losses at the gene ends were 6 bases for V and 9 bases for J; bases not matched to a gene: 11. Per germline, CDR1 MNHEY and CDR2 SVGAGI. CDR3 DNA: TGTGCCAGCAGCATCGGACAGGGGGGGGTGGGGCCCCAGCATTTT. This sequence encodes CASSIGQGGVGPQHF.

DNA of the CDR3: TGTGCCAGCAGAATAGATGACTCTGGAAACACCATATATTTT. Translated, it gives CASRIDDSGNTIYF. The chain couples TRBV6-1 to TRBJ1-3; D remains unclear. This CDR3 region has 14 residues. Trimming removed 6 bases from V and 0 bases from J, with 9 bases in between. Germline values: CDR1 MNHNS, CDR2 SASEGT.

The chain is built from TRBV5-4 and TRBJ1-2; D not resolved. The ends were cut back, 5 bases at V and 4 bases at J, with 12 bases in the middle. Looked up from germline, CDR1 is SGHNT and CDR2 is YYREEE (reference sequence). CDR3 length: 13 residues. In DNA form, the CDR3 reads TGTGCCAGCAGGCACCCGGGTATCTATGGCTACACCTTC. It translates to CASRHPGIYGYTF.

The J gene is TRBJ2-1, the V gene TRBV11-3; perhaps TRBD2 as D (5 bases). CDR3 size: 13 residues. V was cut by 4 bases and J by 8 bases, with 12 bases left in between. Germline values: CDR1 SGHNT, CDR2 YENEEA. CDR3 sequence (DNA): TGTGCCAGCAGCTCGCTAGCTGGTTATGAGCAGTTCTTC. This gives the protein CASSSLAGYEQFF. Full variable domain (remainder filled in from reference TRBV11-3 and TRBJ2-1): EAGVVQSPRYKIIEKKQPVAFWCNPISGHNTLYWYLQNLGQGPELLIRYENEEAVDDSQLPKDRFSAERLKGVDSTLKIQPAELGDSAVYLCASSSLAGYEQFFGPGTRLTVL.

The chain is built from TRBV19 and TRBJ2-7; tentatively, D is TRBD1 (6 bases). Germline assignment: CDR1 LNHDA and CDR2 SQIVND (reference sequence). This CDR3 has 14 residues. V shed 9 bases and J shed 2 bases, with 17 bases lying between them. Here the CDR3 DNA reads TGTGCCAGCAGCAGAGGTAAGGGGGCCTACGAGCAGTACTTC. Protein sequence: CASSRGKGAYEQYF. Filled out from reference TRBV19 and TRBJ2-7, the complete variable domain reads DGGITQSPKYLFRKEGQNVTLSCEQNLNHDAMYWYRQDPGQGLRLIYYSQIVNDFQKGDIAEGYSVSREKKESFPLTVTSAQKNPTAFYLCASSRGKGAYEQYFGPGTRLTVT.

The rearrangement links TRBV7-2 to TRBJ1-2; 9 nucleotides line up with TRBD1. Per the germline V gene, CDR1 is SGHTA and CDR2 is FQGNSA. The junction had 10 bases not matched to a gene; V was cut back by 2 bases and J by 6 bases. The CDR3 consists of 16 residues. The CDR3 DNA follows: TGTGCCAGCAGCTTAAGGGGGGCCCGACAGGGGGATGGCTACACCTTC. This codes for CASSLRGARQGDGYTF.